Detailed here is one T cell receptor beta chain. The data were produced by immunoSEQ multiplex PCR, yet TCRdb's version contains in-frame clones alone and is incomplete. The repertoire holds some 80,000 clones, with about nine tenths as singletons. The sample originates from a study of T cell responses to AZD1222 COVID-19 vaccine. This CDR3 spans 13 amino acids. The germline gives CDR1 MNHEY, CDR2 SVGAGI. Trimming left V 6 bases short and J 4 bases short, with 12 bases between. The chain carries TRBV6-5 and TRBJ1-2, with D unclear. The sequence derives from an adult who received the MenACWY meningococcal vaccine as a control. Source: peripheral blood, taken 28 days after the second dose of the MenACWY control vaccine. This CDR3 is CASRSGSFYGYTF. As DNA, the CDR3 is TGTGCCAGCAGATCCGGGAGCTTCTATGGCTACACCTTC.